Each of the 19 T cell receptor beta chains below was sequenced from the same sample in a study of blood T cell repertoires in COVID-19. TCRdb's table, derived via immunoSEQ multiplex PCR, lists solely in-frame clones and lacks some. The data contain 25,000 to 30,000 clones, approximately 86% of them singletons. The sequenced sample was peripheral blood. The receptor set was obtained from an older man with acute or convalescent COVID-19.

This chain connects TRBV7-9 to TRBJ1-1; TRBD1 aligns across 9 bases. After removal of 0 bases from V and 5 bases from J, the junction contained 16 bases not matched to a gene. The CDR3 loop spans 19 amino acids. Germline-derived CDR1 and CDR2 are SEHNR and FQNEAQ (reference sequence). The CDR3 DNA reads TGTGCCAGCAGCTTAGCGTGGGGGACAGGGAAGGTACGGTGGACTGAAGCTTTCTTT. This translates into CASSLAWGTGKVRWTEAFF. Looking up the rest from reference TRBV7-9 and TRBJ1-1 gives the full variable domain: DTGVSQNPRHKITKRGQNVTFRCDPISEHNRLYWYRQTLGQGPEFLTYFQNEAQLEKSRLLSDRFSAERPKGSFSTLEIQRTEQGDSAMYLCASSLAWGTGKVRWTEAFFGQGTRLTVV.

V is TRBV7-9 and J is TRBJ2-3; possibly TRBD2 for D (6 bases). Deletions cut 1 base from V and 6 bases from J, with 8 bases between. Germline values: CDR1 SEHNR, CDR2 FQNEAQ (reference sequence). This CDR3 contains 13 residues. CDR3 sequence: CASSLGRDDTQYF. The CDR3 DNA reads TGTGCCAGCAGCTTAGGGAGGGACGATACGCAGTATTTT. Drawing the rest from reference TRBV7-9 and TRBJ2-3, the complete variable domain is DTGVSQNPRHKITKRGQNVTFRCDPISEHNRLYWYRQTLGQGPEFLTYFQNEAQLEKSRLLSDRFSAERPKGSFSTLEIQRTEQGDSAMYLCASSLGRDDTQYFGPGTRLTVL.

The J gene is TRBJ2-7, the V gene TRBV25-1, with 7 bases matching TRBD1. With V trimmed by 4 bases and J by 6 bases, 6 bases remained unmatched. Germline CDR1 reads MGHDK; CDR2 reads SYGVNS. This CDR3 contains 13 residues. The CDR3 DNA follows: TGTGCCAGCAGTGCGGGACAGACCCCCGAGCAGTACTTC. Encoded protein: CASSAGQTPEQYF.

CDR3 sequence reads: CASSPRLGFMETQYF. CDR3 in DNA: TGTGCCAGCAGCCCCCGACTAGGTTTTATGGAGACCCAGTACTTC. The gene calls are TRBV9 and TRBJ2-5; D is perhaps TRBD2 (6 bases). Germline V gene sequence: CDR1 SGDLS, CDR2 YYNGEE. V gave up 4 bases and J gave up 5 bases, with 18 bases separating them. The length of the CDR3 is 15 residues.

The chain uses TRBV18 and TRBJ2-5; possible D gene TRBD1, 5 bases. The V and J ends lost 0 bases and 4 bases respectively, with 12 bases between them. This CDR3 comprises 15 residues. The germline gives CDR1 KGHSH, CDR2 LQKENI. The chain's CDR3 is CASSPPNRSGETQYF. Here the CDR3 DNA reads TGTGCCAGCTCACCACCGAACAGGTCGGGAGAGACCCAGTACTTC.

This chain links TRBV7-9 with TRBJ2-5; D is perhaps TRBD2 (6 bases). The V end was cut by 3 bases, the J end by 5 bases, with 10 bases between. The germline V gene encodes CDR1 SEHNR and CDR2 FQNEAQ (reference sequence). This CDR3 has 13 amino acids. CDR3 nucleotide sequence: TGTGCCAGCAGCTTGGGACTTTGGGAGACCCAGTACTTC. It yields the protein CASSLGLWETQYF.

The rearrangement uses TRBV5-1 and TRBJ2-1; possible D gene TRBD1, 5 bases. Germline V gene sequence: CDR1 SGHRS, CDR2 YFSETQ. The ends were cut back, 0 bases at V and 10 bases at J, with 11 bases in the middle. This CDR3 spans 13 amino acids. CDR3 in amino acids: CASSLDPRQEQFF. The DNA for the CDR3 is TGCGCCAGCAGCTTGGACCCACGACAGGAGCAGTTCTTC.

The chain combines TRBV2 with TRBJ1-1, with D unresolved. The V end lost 3 bases, the J end lost 0 bases, and 5 bases lay between the germline ends. The V gene's germline CDR1 is SNHLY and CDR2 FYNNEI. The length of the CDR3 is 13 residues. CDR3 loop: CASSDQLNTEAFF. The DNA of the CDR3 is TGTGCCAGCAGTGATCAGTTGAACACTGAAGCTTTCTTT.

The sample holds one count of this clone. The chain has TRBV6-5 and TRBJ2-5, with TRBD2 as a possible D gene (5 bases). This CDR3 region has 13 residues. The ends were cut back, 5 bases at V and 6 bases at J, with 13 bases in the middle. Germline V gene data show CDR1 as MNHEY and CDR2 as SVGAGI. CDR3 loop: CASSQIGRQTQYF. CDR3 nucleotide sequence: TGTGCCAGCAGTCAGATAGGGAGACAGACCCAGTACTTC.

DNA of the CDR3: TGTGCCAGTAGTCCTTCAACTGAAGAAAACATTCAGTACTTC. It is translated as CASSPSTEENIQYF. The V call is TRBV19, the J call TRBJ2-4; D is uncertain. V shed 5 bases and J shed 5 bases, with 13 bases lying between them. CDR3 size: 14 residues. Germline assignment: CDR1 LNHDA and CDR2 SQIVND (reference sequence).

The V gene is TRBV28, the J gene TRBJ2-5, with D unresolved. CDR3 length: 14 residues. Germline V CDR1 and CDR2: MDHEN, SYDVKM. With 6 bases removed from V and 1 base from J, the gap between germline ends came to 12 bases. Here the CDR3 DNA reads TGTGCCAGCAGCCTTACGCAGATCCAAGAGACCCAGTACTTC. It specifies CASSLTQIQETQYF.

Only one count was recorded for this clone. The V call is TRBV19, the J call TRBJ2-1; 14 positions match TRBD2. The CDR3 runs 16 residues. Losses at the gene ends were 4 bases for V and 7 bases for J; bases not matched to a gene: 6. CDR1 and CDR2 (germline): LNHDA, SQIVND (reference sequence). This chain's CDR3 is CASSNAGTSGSNEQFF. In nucleotides, the CDR3 is TGTGCCAGTAGTAACGCCGGGACTAGCGGGAGTAATGAGCAGTTCTTC.

The V and J genes are TRBV10-1 and TRBJ2-7, with 10 positions matching TRBD1. Germline loops: CDR1 WNHNN, CDR2 SYGVQD (reference sequence). The V gene end was trimmed by 3 bases and the J gene end by 4 bases; junction bases not matched to a gene: 12. There are 17 residues in the CDR3. DNA of the CDR3: TGCGCCAGCAGTGACCCAATTAATCGACAGGGGGCTTACGAGCAGTACTTC. Translation: CASSDPINRQGAYEQYF.

The chain has TRBV6-6 and TRBJ2-5; possible D gene TRBD2, 6 bases. CDR1 MNHNY and CDR2 SVGAGI come from the germline V gene (reference sequence). Deletions cut 0 bases from V and 4 bases from J, with 12 bases between. The CDR3 sequence is 15 residues long. The DNA for the CDR3 is TGTGCCAGCAGTTACTCGGGGGGTTGGGGAGAGACCCAGTACTTC. Translating it yields CASSYSGGWGETQYF.

The rearrangement uses TRBV5-1 and TRBJ2-5, with 11 bases that match TRBD2. Germline V gives CDR1 SGHRS, CDR2 YFSETQ. This CDR3 spans 16 amino acids. The ends lost 1 base at V and 2 bases at J; junction bases unmatched: 4. CDR3 coding DNA: TGCGCCAGCAGCTTGTGGCGACTAGCGGGACAAGAGACCCAGTACTTC. Protein sequence: CASSLWRLAGQETQYF.

This clone was observed once. The chain links TRBV7-8 to TRBJ2-5, with 10 bases identical to TRBD2. This CDR3 region has 17 residues. CDR1 is SGHVS, CDR2 FQNEAQ, per germline. The J segment lost 0 bases and the V segment lost 4 bases, leaving 8 bases of the junction unmatched. The CDR3 protein is CASSWSTSGLDQETQYF. The CDR3 region has the DNA TGTGCCAGCAGCTGGTCGACTAGCGGGCTGGACCAAGAGACCCAGTACTTC.

The chain recombines TRBV7-3 with TRBJ1-6; D remains unclear. Germline V gene data show CDR1 as SGHTA and CDR2 as FQGTGA. V lost 3 bases and J lost 7, with 10 bases in between. The CDR3 is made up of 14 amino acids. This chain's CDR3 is CASSLEPGNSPLHF. The CDR3 bases are TGTGCCAGCAGCTTGGAACCGGGGAATTCACCCCTCCACTTT.

The rearrangement joins TRBV3-1 (or the pseudogene TRBV3-2) to TRBJ2-2; possible D gene TRBD1, 6 bases. Trimming removed 4 bases from V and 5 bases from J, with 14 bases in between. Per germline, CDR1 LGHDT and CDR2 YNNKEL (reference sequence). This CDR3 region has 15 residues. The CDR3 region has the DNA TGTGCCAGCAGCCCGACAGGCTCGGGGACCGGGGAGCTGTTTTTT. Amino acids: CASSPTGSGTGELFF.

The chain combines TRBV21-1 with TRBJ1-6; the table's D call of TRBD1 was not tested on the DNA. TRBV21-1 is a pseudogene segment. The CDR3 length is 14 residues. The CDR3 coding sequence is TGTGCCTGCAATTCCAGGGGGCGTAATTCACCCCTCCACTTT. It encodes CACNSRGRNSPLHF.